The 30 T cell receptor beta chains presented below share a single source sample, sequenced in a study of cytomegalovirus exposure and HLA in healthy donors. PCR amplification relied on 60 Vbeta primers (plus 13 Jbeta primers). Sequencing was performed with immunoSEQ multiplex PCR; in TCRdb, only in-frame clones are kept and a portion is missing. The sample lists approximately 52,000 clones; more than 65% were seen once. Source material: PBMCs. The source of these receptors is a man aged 40-49 years in good health and CMV-seropositive.

This sequence joins TRBV4-1 and TRBJ1-1; 7 positions match TRBD1. V lost 3 bases, J lost 8 bases, and 6 bases stayed unmatched. The germline V gene has CDR1 MGHRA and CDR2 YSYEKL. This CDR3 has 13 amino acids. The CDR3, as DNA: TGCGCCAGCAGCCAGATTGCAGGGGGGGAAGCTTTCTTT. Translating it yields CASSQIAGGEAFF.

V gene TRBV7-3 combines with J gene TRBJ2-3, with D tentatively TRBD1 (6 bases). This CDR3 contains 14 residues. The germline V gene encodes CDR1 SGHTA and CDR2 FQGTGA. Trimming pared 3 bases from V and 4 bases from J, leaving 11 bases between. CDR3 residues: CASSLGTPPDTQYF. CDR3 DNA sequence: TGTGCCAGCAGCTTGGGGACACCCCCAGATACGCAGTATTTT.

V gene TRBV2 combines with J gene TRBJ1-2, with TRBD1 matching 9 bases. The CDR3 contains 18 residues. The germline V gene has CDR1 SNHLY and CDR2 FYNNEI. The V and J ends lost 6 bases and 6 bases, in that order; junction bases with no gene match: 20. CDR3 protein: CASRGDTYTEQGADGYTF. The DNA for the CDR3 is TGTGCCAGCAGGGGCGACACATATACTGAACAGGGGGCGGATGGCTACACCTTC.

This clone was observed a few times. The CDR3 loop is CASSLDGQGNSPLHF. In DNA form, the CDR3 reads TGCGCCAGCAGCTTGGATGGACAGGGTAATTCACCCCTCCACTTT. The chain uses TRBV5-1 and TRBJ1-6; 8 nucleotides match TRBD1. The CDR3 covers 15 residues. After removal of 0 bases from V and 6 bases from J, the junction contained 2 bases not matched to a gene. CDR1 is SGHRS, CDR2 YFSETQ, per germline.

This clone turned up a few times. V and J are TRBV27 and TRBJ1-1; D is undetermined. Germline CDR1 is MNHEY and CDR2 is SMNVEV (reference sequence). This CDR3 is 13 amino acids long. Trimming left V 2 bases short and J 3 bases short, with 7 bases between. The CDR3 DNA sequence: TGTGCCAGCAGTTTAGAGTCCTACACTGAAGCTTTCTTT. Its protein is CASSLESYTEAFF.

In this sample, this clone turned up a few times. The chain joins TRBV5-1 to TRBJ1-1, with 7 bases matching TRBD1. The CDR3 consists of 15 residues. Germline CDR1 reads SGHRS; CDR2 reads YFSETQ. J was trimmed by 6 bases and V by 6 bases; bases with no gene match: 14. CDR3 bases: TGCGCCAGCACCCTCGACGGGGAAGGACAGGCTGAAGCTTTCTTT. As protein: CASTLDGEGQAEAFF.

The table lists this clone with a few counts. The V gene is TRBV6-1, the J gene TRBJ1-4; D remains ambiguous. This CDR3 spans 14 amino acids. Germline V gene sequence: CDR1 MNHNS, CDR2 SASEGT. Deletions cut 5 bases from V and 7 bases from J, with 14 bases between. The CDR3 DNA is TGTGCCAGCAGTTTAGACGGAGACCCTGAAAAACTGTTTTTT. Encoded protein: CASSLDGDPEKLFF.

Here the CDR3 reads CASSFSGLNTGELFF. The DNA of the CDR3 is TGTGCCAGCAGTTTTAGCGGGCTTAACACCGGGGAGCTGTTTTTT. The rearrangement uses TRBV2 and TRBJ2-2; 7 bases agree with TRBD2. V was clipped by 5 bases and J by 2 bases; unmatched bases: 5. Germline CDR1 and CDR2: SNHLY and FYNNEI. The CDR3 has 15 residues.

V usage is TRBV5-6 and J usage is TRBJ1-6; no reliable D call. The CDR3 runs 15 residues. Germline V gene sequence: CDR1 SGHDT, CDR2 YYEEEE. V was trimmed by 0 bases and J by 3 bases, leaving 7 bases between them. Written as DNA, the CDR3 is TGTGCCAGCAGCTTGGATATACTCTATAATTCACCCCTCCACTTT. It is translated as CASSLDILYNSPLHF.

The V gene is TRBV2, the J gene TRBJ2-7, with a weak D call TRBD1 (6 bases). The germline gives CDR1 SNHLY, CDR2 FYNNEI. Trimming left V 7 bases short and J 1 base short, with 11 bases between. The CDR3 runs to 13 residues. CDR3 bases: TGTGCCAGCACTTTTGGACAGTCCTACGAGCAGTACTTC. Residues: CASTFGQSYEQYF.

This chain connects TRBV2 to TRBJ1-1; tentative D call: TRBD1 (5 bases). Trimming removed 3 bases at V and 3 bases at J, with 8 bases between. Germline CDR1 and CDR2: SNHLY and FYNNEI. The length of the CDR3 is 13 residues. The CDR3 reads CASSDWGDTEAFF. Written as DNA, the CDR3 is TGTGCCAGCAGTGACTGGGGGGACACTGAAGCTTTCTTT.

The V and J genes are TRBV7-3 and TRBJ2-5, with a tentative D call TRBD2 (6 bases). There are 13 residues in the CDR3. Germline V CDR1 and CDR2: SGHTA, FQGTGA. The V end was cut by 3 bases, the J end by 7 bases, with 12 bases between. For the CDR3, the DNA is TGTGCCAGCAGCTTCGGCCAGGGAGGGACCCAGTACTTC. This gives the protein CASSFGQGGTQYF.

CDR3 sequence: CAISELKGGQYTEAFF. Written as DNA, the CDR3 is TGTGCCATCAGTGAGCTTAAAGGGGGACAGTACACTGAAGCTTTCTTT. This rearrangement joins TRBV10-3 to TRBJ1-1; TRBD1 matches at 7 bases. The V segment lost 2 bases and the J segment 3 bases; nucleotides outside the gene matches: 9. CDR3 length: 16 residues. Germline V gene data show CDR1 as ENHRY and CDR2 as SYGVKD.

This clone was recorded once. This rearrangement joins TRBV5-6 to TRBJ1-4; 9 bases align to TRBD1. CDR1 is SGHDT and CDR2 is YYEEEE in the germline V gene. The CDR3 has 16 amino acids. J was trimmed by 4 bases and V by 0 bases; bases with no gene match: 4. The CDR3 DNA sequence: TGTGCCAGCAGCTTGGAGGGACAGGGCTTTAATGAAAAACTGTTTTTT. Translation gives CASSLEGQGFNEKLFF.

V usage is TRBV7-9 and J usage is TRBJ1-1, with 7 positions matching TRBD1. The germline V gene has CDR1 SEHNR and CDR2 FQNEAQ (reference sequence). Trimming removed 5 bases from V and 3 bases from J; junction bases left unmatched: 6. The CDR3 loop spans 14 amino acids. CDR3 protein: CASSPTGVYTEAFF. The CDR3 DNA sequence: TGTGCCAGCAGCCCAACAGGGGTTTACACTGAAGCTTTCTTT.

The chain couples TRBV27 to TRBJ1-1, with D perhaps matching TRBD1 (6 bases). The CDR3 covers 16 residues. V was clipped by 6 bases and J by 1 base, with 18 bases between them. The V gene's germline CDR1 is MNHEY and CDR2 SMNVEV (reference sequence). The CDR3 sequence: CASRTSFRGENTEAFF. CDR3 DNA sequence: TGTGCCAGCAGAACTTCTTTCAGGGGAGAGAACACTGAAGCTTTCTTT.

V and J are TRBV5-6 and TRBJ2-7; 9 nucleotides align to TRBD2. The CDR3 loop spans 14 amino acids. V shed 3 bases, J shed 2 bases, and the junction held 3 bases outside the gene matches. Germline CDR1 SGHDT, CDR2 YYEEEE. The CDR3 sequence is CASSYLAGTYEQYF. For the CDR3, the DNA is TGTGCCAGCAGCTATCTAGCGGGGACCTACGAGCAGTACTTC.

V is TRBV4-1 and J is TRBJ2-5, with unresolved D. V lost 5 bases to trimming and J lost 2 bases, with 15 bases between them. The CDR3 has 15 amino acids. Germline V CDR1 and CDR2: MGHRA, YSYEKL. The CDR3 DNA is TGCGCCAGCAGCACCCGGGTAACGGAACAAGAGACCCAGTACTTC. Translation gives CASSTRVTEQETQYF.

The gene calls are TRBV18 and TRBJ1-1; 8 bases align to TRBD1. From germline, CDR1 is KGHSH and CDR2 LQKENI. CDR3 length: 16 amino acids. Losses at the gene ends were 8 bases for V and 3 bases for J; bases not matched to a gene: 14. This CDR3 reads CASAFRQAQGDTEAFF. In nucleotides, the CDR3 is TGTGCCAGCGCTTTTAGGCAGGCACAGGGGGACACTGAAGCTTTCTTT.

V usage is TRBV19 and J usage is TRBJ2-1, with 10 nucleotides matching TRBD2. After removal of 7 bases from V and 9 bases from J, the junction contained 9 bases not matched to a gene. In germline, CDR1 is LNHDA, CDR2 SQIVND (reference sequence). The CDR3 totals 14 residues. This chain's CDR3 is CASTRTSGSGEQFF. The CDR3 nucleotides are TGTGCCAGTACCCGGACTAGCGGATCGGGTGAGCAGTTCTTC.

This chain uses TRBV11-3 with TRBJ2-7, with D possibly TRBD1 on 6 matching bases. V was shortened by 5 bases and J by 5 bases, with 13 bases between the two germline ends. Germline V lookup: CDR1 SGHNT, CDR2 YENEEA. The CDR3 extends over 13 amino acids. In DNA form, the CDR3 reads TGTGCCAGCAGCACACAACAGGGAGACGAGCAGTACTTC. This codes for CASSTQQGDEQYF.

V is TRBV5-1 and J is TRBJ1-6; tentative D call: TRBD1 (5 bases). Germline V gene sequence: CDR1 SGHRS, CDR2 YFSETQ. This CDR3 is built from 14 residues. Deletions cut 5 bases from V and 7 bases from J, with 13 bases between. The CDR3 reads CASSSTVTNSPLHF. The CDR3 DNA reads as TGCGCCAGCAGTTCGACAGTAACAAATTCACCCCTCCACTTT.

J is TRBJ1-4 and V is TRBV25-1; tentative D call: TRBD1 (6 bases). CDR3 length: 17 amino acids. The germline V gene has CDR1 MGHDK and CDR2 SYGVNS. The V end was cut by 3 bases, the J end by 0 bases, with 14 bases between. For the CDR3, the DNA is TGTGCCAGCAGTGAGTCCGGCAGGGGCGCAACTAATGAAAAACTGTTTTTT. Translated, it gives CASSESGRGATNEKLFF.

The V gene is TRBV7-2, the J gene TRBJ2-3, with D unresolved. Germline V CDR1 and CDR2: SGHTA, FQGNSA. V was pared by 1 base and J by 0 bases, with 5 bases between. The CDR3 covers 14 residues. The CDR3 region is CASSLGASTDTQYF. The CDR3 nucleotides are TGTGCCAGCAGCTTAGGGGCGAGCACAGATACGCAGTATTTT.

Only a few counts were recorded for this clone. The DNA for the CDR3 is TGTGCCAGCAGCCCCGAGGTCTCGGGGGGTTACGAGCAGTACTTC. It codes for CASSPEVSGGYEQYF. J is TRBJ2-7 and V is TRBV9, with TRBD2 matching 7 bases. V lost 4 bases and J lost 4; bases outside the gene matches: 11. In germline, CDR1 is SGDLS, CDR2 YYNGEE. The CDR3 has 15 residues.

The chain employs TRBV21-1 and TRBJ2-5; the table calls TRBD1, which could not be checked here. TRBV21-1 is noted as a pseudogene. This CDR3 has 20 residues. The CDR3 is CASSKSRGTAPYDYQETQYF. The CDR3 bases are TGTGCCAGCAGCAAATCTAGGGGGACAGCCCCGTATGATTACCAAGAGACCCAGTACTTC.

This clone was detected only a few times. V and J are TRBV5-1 and TRBJ2-7; 10 positions agree with TRBD1. The CDR3 is made up of 14 amino acids. The germline V gene has CDR1 SGHRS and CDR2 YFSETQ. Trimming cost V 0 bases and J 4 bases; bases outside gene matches: 1. The CDR3 sequence is CASSLGTGGYEQYF. The CDR3 bases are TGCGCCAGCAGCTTGGGGACAGGGGGGTACGAGCAGTACTTC.

The chain has TRBV6-1 and TRBJ2-5, with 7 bases fitting TRBD2. With V trimmed by 3 bases and J by 4 bases, 5 bases remained unmatched. The CDR3 spans 14 residues. CDR1 and CDR2 from the germline V gene are MNHNS and SASEGT. The CDR3 sequence: CASSEAGRGETQYF. The CDR3 region has the DNA TGTGCCAGCAGTGAGGCTGGGAGGGGAGAGACCCAGTACTTC.

The chain carries TRBV5-1 and TRBJ2-5; D uncertain. The germline V gene has CDR1 SGHRS and CDR2 YFSETQ. This CDR3 has 16 amino acids. V was cut by 0 bases and J by 2 bases, with 14 bases left in between. In DNA form, the CDR3 reads TGCGCCAGCAGCTTGGCGATTGGCGGCCTTCAAGAGACCCAGTACTTC. It codes for CASSLAIGGLQETQYF.

This chain links TRBV2 with TRBJ2-2; a possible D gene is TRBD1 (5 bases). V lost 5 bases and J lost 7, with 11 bases in between. Looked up from germline, CDR1 is SNHLY and CDR2 is FYNNEI. CDR3 size: 13 residues. This CDR3 reads CASSSQGYGELFF. In DNA, the CDR3 is TGTGCCAGCAGTTCCCAGGGATACGGGGAGCTGTTTTTT.